Listed here is a single T cell receptor beta chain. Its target is unknown. Germline values: CDR1 SGHNT, CDR2 YYREEE (reference sequence). The CDR3 is 15 residues long. The V and J ends lost 4 bases and 0 bases, in that order; junction bases with no gene match: 6. PCR was performed using 60 Vbeta and 13 Jbeta primers. Using immunoSEQ multiplex PCR, the repertoire was profiled, and TCRdb retains in-frame clones only, with some absent. The table includes 75,000 to 90,000 clones, around 79% detected once. The data were obtained in a study of cytomegalovirus exposure and HLA in healthy donors. The study's findings and limits: Later, an analysis found that common viral pathogens appeared to be linked with several of the most significant clusters. Specificity of three CMV-associated chains for CMV antigens was verified in vitro. As immune exposure information, only CMV serostatus was available.

Healthy bone marrow donors formed the donor group. The specimen was PBMCs. The source of this sequence is a human donor in good health. This sequence joins TRBV5-4 and TRBJ1-2, with 7 bases matching TRBD1. CDR3 nucleotides: TGTGCCAGCAGCCATAGACAGGGCCCTAACTATGGCTACACCTTC. Translated: CASSHRQGPNYGYTF.